These 4 T cell receptor beta chains share one sample of origin, sequenced in a study of PD-1 blockade in classical Hodgkin lymphoma. TCRdb's copy holds only in-frame clones and misses some; the assay was immunoSEQ multiplex PCR. There are under 25,000 clones in the sample; roughly four fifths occur only once, and 22% lies in the top ten. Stated time point: cycle 4 day 1 (C4D1), after more than five weeks of nivolumab. No patient escaped relapse after autologous stem cell transplantation, and brentuximab vedotin exposure varied. The input for sequencing was peripheral blood mononuclear cells (PBMCs), taken before the fourth cycle of nivolumab. Source of these receptors: a human donor with classical Hodgkin lymphoma.

This CDR3 reads CASSPGQYNQPQHF. For the CDR3, the DNA is TGTGCCAGTAGTCCCGGGCAGTACAATCAGCCCCAGCATTTT. The chain is built from TRBV19 and TRBJ1-5; D not resolved. The CDR3 has 14 amino acids. The germline gives CDR1 LNHDA, CDR2 SQIVND (reference sequence). The V end was cut by 5 bases, the J end by 3 bases, with 11 bases between.

The rearrangement links TRBV5-6 to TRBJ2-7; D not resolved. Trimming pared 3 bases from V and 0 bases from J, leaving 1 base between. The CDR3 consists of 11 residues. The germline V gene encodes CDR1 SGHDT and CDR2 YYEEEE. CDR3 DNA: TGTGCCAGCAGCTCCTCCTACGAGCAGTACTTC. It specifies CASSSSYEQYF.

This clone was detected once. The rearrangement uses TRBV6-5 and TRBJ2-7; D is perhaps TRBD2 (5 bases). Germline V CDR1 and CDR2: MNHEY, SVGAGI. V was pared by 6 bases and J by 0 bases, with 12 bases between. The CDR3 is 14 amino acids. The CDR3 sequence is CASRPYRGSYEQYF. CDR3 DNA: TGTGCCAGCAGACCGTATCGGGGCTCCTACGAGCAGTACTTC.

The chain employs TRBV11-3 and TRBJ2-1; D might be TRBD1 or TRBD2, each matching 5 bases. The CDR3 contains 12 residues. The V and J ends lost 5 bases and 8 bases respectively, with 10 bases between them. The germline CDR1 and CDR2 sequences are SGHNT and YENEEA. CDR3 coding DNA: TGTGCCAGCAGCCCCGGGGCATATGAGCAGTTCTTC. Translation: CASSPGAYEQFF.